The clone carrying this T cell receptor (beta chain) was counted only a few times. Its specificity is unknown. This specimen comes from a study of post-analysis software for immune sequencing data. Unique molecular identifiers tagged the TCR beta cDNA libraries. MiXCR was run by TCRdb on the PCR reads, yielding one entry per CDR3 protein. The data show 450,000 to 650,000 distinct CDR3 sequences, roughly 40% seen once. The CDR3 has 16 amino acids. Germline V lookup: CDR1 SGHKS, CDR2 YYEKEE (reference sequence). The germline V and J ends were trimmed by 0 bases and 6 bases, with 18 bases remaining between them. Study results and caveats: Included in a set of five TRBV segments more frequent in patients than controls were TRBV5-6, TRBV5-1 and TRBV20-1.

This chain uses TRBV5-5 with TRBJ1-2, with D tentatively TRBD1 (5 bases). This TCR derives from a girl aged 10 to 17 with multiple sclerosis. The sequenced sample was blood. CDR3 DNA sequence: TGTGCCAGCAGCTTGGACCACAGGCGGCAGGAGAATGGCTACACCTTC. Protein: CASSLDHRRQENGYTF.